Listed here are 18 T cell receptor beta chains from one sample, sequenced in a study of beta chain features in type 1 diabetes. Expressed TCRB transcripts were sequenced after all isolated RNA was converted to cDNA. TCRdb keeps only in-frame clones here, not all; method: immunoSEQ multiplex PCR. The sample shows some 900,000 clones, roughly a sixth of them seen only once. The specimen sequenced was naive CD4+ T cells from blood. These receptors all stem from a woman younger than 30 in good health.

This clone has only a few counts. The chain couples TRBV7-3 to TRBJ2-7; 9 nucleotides match TRBD2. The CDR3 runs to 14 residues. Germline lookup yields CDR1 SGHTA and CDR2 FQGTGA. Trimming took 9 bases from V and 0 from J; bases not matched to a gene: 6. Here the CDR3 reads CARLGTSCSYEQYF. The CDR3 coding sequence is TGTGCCAGACTTGGGACTAGCTGCTCCTACGAGCAGTACTTC.

This clone was seen only a few times. This CDR3 reads CASSPRGGRETQYF. CDR3 nucleotide sequence: TGTGCCAGCAGCCCCCGTGGGGGGCGGGAGACCCAGTACTTC. This sequence joins TRBV5-4 and TRBJ2-5; D is tentatively TRBD1 or TRBD2 (6 bases each). V was pared by 4 bases and J by 5 bases, with 15 bases between. The germline V gene encodes CDR1 SGHNT and CDR2 YYREEE (reference sequence). This CDR3 region has 14 residues.

The CDR3 DNA reads TGTGCCAGCAGTTACTCCCAGCTAGCGGAGCCCTACGAGCAGTACTTC. Translated: CASSYSQLAEPYEQYF. The chain uses TRBV6-5 and TRBJ2-7; the match to TRBD2 covers 7 bases. Germline-derived CDR1 and CDR2 are MNHEY and SVGAGI. With 0 bases clipped from V and 2 bases from J, the junction kept 7 bases outside the gene matches. This CDR3 spans 16 amino acids.

This chain connects TRBV27 to TRBJ1-2; D ambiguous. The V gene's germline CDR1 is MNHEY and CDR2 SMNVEV (reference sequence). V gave up 0 bases and J gave up 7 bases, with 9 bases separating them. The CDR3 length is 13 residues. This chain's CDR3 is CASSLSDTSGYTF. CDR3 bases: TGTGCCAGCAGTTTATCGGATACGAGTGGCTACACCTTC.

Note on this clone: At one end the junction does not follow the germline gene, possibly because of a read error. The chain is built from TRBV28 and TRBJ1-1; no clear D gene. This CDR3 has 13 amino acids. CDR1 and CDR2 (germline): MDHEN, SYDVKM. CDR3 sequence reads: CASTIPPNTVAFF. The CDR3 bases are TGTGCCAGCACGATCCCACCGAACACTGTAGCTTTCTTT.

The rearrangement links TRBV7-9 to TRBJ2-1; possibly TRBD2 for D (5 bases). V lost 6 bases and J 3 bases, leaving 15 bases between the germline ends. Germline lookup yields CDR1 SEHNR and CDR2 FQNEAQ (reference sequence). This CDR3 is built from 15 residues. The CDR3 reads CASSLGPEGYNEQFF. The CDR3 DNA sequence: TGTGCCAGCAGTCTTGGGCCCGAGGGCTACAATGAGCAGTTCTTC.

The sample holds a few counts of this clone. The chain is built from TRBV9 and TRBJ2-1; D call uncertain. Trimming shortened V by 4 bases and J by 7 bases, and 9 bases separated the two germline ends. Germline CDR1 is SGDLS and CDR2 is YYNGEE. The CDR3 length is 12 residues. The CDR3 bases are TGTGCCAGCAGCCCTGGACGGAATGAGCAGTTCTTC. As protein: CASSPGRNEQFF.

This clone was counted only a few times. The chain recombines TRBV7-9 with TRBJ1-1; D not certain. Between the trimmed V and J ends, which lost 3 bases and 1 base, there was a span of 9 bases. Germline V gives CDR1 SEHNR, CDR2 FQNEAQ (reference sequence). This CDR3 has 14 residues. The CDR3: CASSFWTENTEAFF. The DNA of the CDR3 is TGTGCCAGCAGCTTTTGGACTGAGAACACTGAAGCTTTCTTT.

This clone was recorded a few times. The rearrangement joins TRBV5-6 to TRBJ1-2, with unresolved D. The CDR3 runs 15 residues. The germline V gene has CDR1 SGHDT and CDR2 YYEEEE. Trimming removed 5 bases at V and 7 bases at J, with 21 bases between. The chain's CDR3 is CASSFVGAGMGGYTF. The DNA of the CDR3 is TGTGCCAGCAGTTTCGTCGGCGCCGGGATGGGTGGCTACACCTTC.

This clone showed up just a few times. The rearrangement links TRBV2 to TRBJ2-5; TRBD2 aligns across 12 bases. Germline CDR1 is SNHLY and CDR2 is FYNNEI. The CDR3 sequence is 15 residues long. With 8 bases clipped from V and 1 base from J, the junction kept 5 bases outside the gene matches. The DNA for the CDR3 is TGTGCCAGCGGTGGACTAGCGGGGTCCCAAGAGACCCAGTACTTC. Translated, it gives CASGGLAGSQETQYF.

The rearrangement joins TRBV4-2 to TRBJ2-5; 10 bases map to TRBD2. The CDR3 covers 15 residues. The germline V gene has CDR1 LGHNA and CDR2 YNFKEQ. J lost 9 bases, V lost 1 base, and 8 bases had no gene match. The chain's CDR3 is CASSQASSGSRPQYF. In DNA form, the CDR3 reads TGTGCCAGCAGCCAAGCTTCTAGCGGGAGTCGCCCCCAGTACTTC.

This clone occurred a few times. This chain links TRBV9 with TRBJ2-1; 9 bases match TRBD2. Germline V gene sequence: CDR1 SGDLS, CDR2 YYNGEE. V trimming: 4 bases; J trimming: 9 bases; junction bases outside the gene matches: 8. The CDR3 has 14 residues. The CDR3 protein is CASSSRTSVGEQFF. CDR3 sequence (DNA): TGTGCCAGCAGCTCTCGGACTAGCGTTGGTGAGCAGTTCTTC.

This clone has a handful of counts. The rearrangement uses TRBV11-1 and TRBJ2-7; D unclear. V lost 3 bases, J lost 0 bases, and 6 bases lay in between. The CDR3 totals 13 residues. The germline V gene has CDR1 SGHAT and CDR2 FQDESV (reference sequence). The CDR3 spells CASSLVSSYEQYF. For the CDR3, the DNA is TGTGCCAGCAGCTTGGTCAGCTCCTACGAGCAGTACTTC.

This clone was picked up a small number of times. This chain connects TRBV29-1 to TRBJ2-7, with D perhaps matching TRBD2 (6 bases). Germline CDR1 reads SQVTM; CDR2 reads ANQGSEA. V lost 4 bases, J lost 7 bases, and 23 bases lay in between. The CDR3 covers 15 residues. The CDR3 DNA sequence: TGCAGCGTTGCCCGGGAACCCGTCTCTGGAGGGGAGCAGTACTTC. Translation: CSVAREPVSGGEQYF.

This rearrangement joins TRBV7-3 to TRBJ1-3; D perhaps matches TRBD1 (6 bases). This CDR3 is built from 14 residues. Germline values: CDR1 SGHTA, CDR2 FQGTGA. Trimming removed 5 bases from V and 4 bases from J, with 12 bases in between. CDR3 in amino acids: CASSRGGYGNTIYF. The DNA for the CDR3 is TGTGCCAGCAGCCGAGGGGGATACGGAAACACCATATATTTT.

The chain links TRBV9 to TRBJ2-5; 7 nucleotides line up with TRBD2. Germline V CDR1 and CDR2: SGDLS, YYNGEE. CDR3 length: 18 amino acids. With V trimmed by 2 bases and J by 2 bases, 15 bases remained unmatched. The CDR3 coding sequence is TGTGCCAGCAGCGTGGGGCTAGCGGAAACTACGATTCAAGAGACCCAGTACTTC. It codes for CASSVGLAETTIQETQYF. The full variable domain, in which reference TRBV9 and TRBJ2-5 provide the parts outside the CDR3, is DSGVTQTPKHLITATGQRVTLRCSPRSGDLSVYWYQQSLDQGLQFLIQYYNGEERAKGNILERFSAQQFPDLHSELNLSSLELGDSALYFCASSVGLAETTIQETQYFGPGTRLLVL.

The chain combines TRBV5-1 with TRBJ2-5, with TRBD1 matching over 10 bases. Germline V gives CDR1 SGHRS, CDR2 YFSETQ. The CDR3 is 15 amino acids. Losses at the gene ends were 2 bases for V and 2 bases for J; bases not matched to a gene: 3. As DNA, the CDR3 is TGCGCCAGCAGCTTTGGGGACAGGGGACAAGAGACCCAGTACTTC. Translation: CASSFGDRGQETQYF.

The gene calls are TRBV10-3 and TRBJ1-5, with 7 bases identical to TRBD1. J lost 5 bases, V lost 6 bases, and 4 bases had no gene match. The CDR3 contains 13 residues. The germline V gene encodes CDR1 ENHRY and CDR2 SYGVKD. The CDR3 sequence is CAIRDRVHQPQHF. For the CDR3, the DNA is TGTGCCATCAGAGACAGGGTTCATCAGCCCCAGCATTTT.